This section outlines one T cell receptor (beta chain) sequence together with its context. The antigen remains unidentified. Combining a sample-barcoded 5' primer with a J-beta primer mix, a second PCR ran for roughly 7 to 11 cycles. Each of the cDNA molecules was tagged by a template-switch adaptor with 12 random nucleotides. MiXCR was run by TCRdb on the 5' RACE reads, yielding one entry per CDR3 protein. The sample carries over 1,300,000 distinct CDR3 sequences, 59% recorded once. The sample belongs to a study of blood T cells in healthy people across ages. Whole-study results and caveats: Unsorted PBMCs prevented conclusive naive versus antigen-experienced comparison.

Material for sequencing was blood. The TCR sequence derives from a man younger than 30 in good health.

The CDR3 here is CASSLTTGRTEAFF. The CDR3 DNA follows: TGTGCCAGCAGCTTAACCACAGGGCGTACTGAAGCTTTCTTT. This chain joins TRBV7-2 and TRBJ1-1, with D possibly matching TRBD1 (6 bases). In germline, CDR1 is SGHTA, CDR2 FQGNSA. V lost 2 bases to trimming and J lost 5 bases, with 12 bases between them. CDR3 length: 14 residues.